The 18 T cell receptor beta chains below were found in one sample sequenced in a study of CD8+CD57+ T cells in acquired aplastic anemia. TCR beta VDJ and CDR3 profiles were obtained from a genomic DNA template. TCRdb re-called the reads through MiXCR, storing one row per CDR3 protein. The table lists about 160,000 distinct CDR3 sequences, over 70% of them singletons. CD8+CD57+ cell expansion, shown by flow cytometry, had occurred in the patients selected for sequencing. Sequences were obtained from sorted CD4+, CD8+, or CD8+CD57+ T cells (not recorded which) from PBMCs. These receptors were obtained from a human donor with aplastic anemia.

The chain joins TRBV25-1 to TRBJ2-3; 7 bases map to TRBD1. The germline gives CDR1 MGHDK, CDR2 SYGVNS. Unmatched junction bases numbered 8, after V lost 6 bases and J lost 2 bases. CDR3 length: 15 residues. CDR3 DNA: TGTGCCAGCAGCGAACTGGGACAGTACACAGATACGCAGTATTTT. It yields the protein CASSELGQYTDTQYF.

This chain links TRBV10-3 with TRBJ2-5, with 8 positions matching TRBD2. Germline CDR1 ENHRY, CDR2 SYGVKD. CDR3 length equals 16 residues. V shed 6 bases, J shed 4 bases, and the junction held 13 bases outside the gene matches. CDR3 loop: CAIRGTSGGERETQYF. The CDR3 DNA follows: TGTGCCATCAGGGGGACCAGCGGGGGTGAACGAGAGACCCAGTACTTC.

In this sample, this clonotype turned up once. CDR3 sequence (DNA): TGTGCCACAAGGACTAGCGGGGGGGCCTACGAGCAGTACTTC. Its translation is CATRTSGGAYEQYF. The gene calls are TRBV6-2 or TRBV6-3 and TRBJ2-7; 15 bases fit TRBD2. CDR1 MNHEY and CDR2 SVGEGT come from the germline V gene. The CDR3 consists of 14 residues. J gave up 2 bases and V 10 bases, and 3 bases lay outside the gene matches.

The gene calls are TRBV6-5 and TRBJ1-4, with 8 nucleotides matching TRBD1. CDR3 length equals 14 residues. Germline V lookup: CDR1 MNHEY, CDR2 SVGAGI. J lost 8 bases, V lost 7 bases, and 9 bases had no gene match. This CDR3 is CASMTGTGSEKLFF. For the CDR3, the DNA is TGTGCCAGCATGACGGGGACAGGATCCGAAAAACTGTTTTTT.

At least ten counts were recorded for this clonotype. The chain joins TRBV7-9 to TRBJ2-3, with a possible D match to TRBD1 (5 bases). CDR1 SEHNR and CDR2 FQNEAQ come from the germline V gene (reference sequence). This CDR3 contains 15 residues. The ends were cut back, 2 bases at V and 0 bases at J, with 9 bases in the middle. CDR3 nucleotide sequence: TGTGCCAGCAGCTTACGGACACCTAGCACAGATACGCAGTATTTT. Its protein product is CASSLRTPSTDTQYF.

The chain carries TRBV12-3 or TRBV12-4 and TRBJ1-1, with D perhaps matching TRBD1 (5 bases). V was clipped by 4 bases and J by 6 bases, with 12 bases between them. This CDR3 region has 13 residues. The CDR3 loop is CASSSRGRAEAFF. CDR3 coding DNA: TGTGCCAGCAGTTCAAGGGGCAGAGCTGAAGCTTTCTTT.

The rearrangement links TRBV4-1 to TRBJ1-6; D remains ambiguous. The CDR3 consists of 16 residues. Trimming took 0 bases from V and 5 from J, leaving 11 bases between them. Germline V lookup: CDR1 MGHRA, CDR2 YSYEKL. CDR3 loop: CASSQEKQRDNSPLHF. Here the CDR3 DNA reads TGCGCCAGCAGCCAAGAAAAGCAGAGGGATAATTCACCCCTCCACTTT.

This clonotype occurred a few times. The chain combines TRBV7-9 with TRBJ2-5, with D perhaps TRBD1 (5 bases). The CDR3 is 14 residues long. V shed 4 bases and J shed 3 bases, with 12 bases lying between them. Per germline, CDR1 SEHNR and CDR2 FQNEAQ (reference sequence). The CDR3 reads CASSYRTDKETQYF. CDR3 in DNA: TGTGCCAGCAGCTACAGGACGGATAAAGAGACCCAGTACTTC.

V is TRBV24-1 and J is TRBJ2-7; 11 bases are a match to TRBD1. From germline, CDR1 is KGHDR and CDR2 SFDVKD. The CDR3 is 17 amino acids. The J segment lost 7 bases and the V segment lost 4 bases, leaving 14 bases of the junction unmatched. The CDR3 reads CATSDPDYGTGGEEQYF. Here the CDR3 DNA reads TGTGCCACCAGTGACCCCGATTATGGGACAGGGGGGGAAGAGCAGTACTTC.

This CDR3 is CASSLGQSNSPLHF. As DNA, the CDR3 is TGTGCCAGCAGCCTGGGACAGAGCAATTCACCCCTCCACTTT. The chain has TRBV7-3 and TRBJ1-6; 7 bases are shared with TRBD1. Germline assignment: CDR1 SGHTA and CDR2 FQGTGA. The CDR3 length is 14 residues. V lost 5 bases to trimming and J lost 7 bases; unmatched junction nucleotides: 5.

This clonotype came up a few times. V usage is TRBV6-4 and J usage is TRBJ2-3, with 12 bases matching TRBD2. The CDR3 sequence is 15 residues long. V shed 4 bases, J shed 11 bases, and the junction held 10 bases outside the gene matches. The germline V gene has CDR1 MRHNA and CDR2 SNTAGT. The CDR3 here is CASSGASGGANEQYF. CDR3 DNA sequence: TGTGCCAGCAGTGGCGCTAGCGGGGGGGCCAATGAGCAGTATTTT.

About this clonotype itself: The junction does not match germline at one end; this may be a read error. V gene TRBV7-6 combines with J gene TRBJ2-2, with TRBD1 matching 9 bases. The CDR3 length is 17 residues. Germline V gives CDR1 SGHVS, CDR2 FNYEAQ. The CDR3 protein is CASSPNGQGRTTGELLF. The DNA for the CDR3 is TGTGCCAGCAGCCCTAATGGACAGGGGAGGACCACCGGGGAGCTGCTTTTT. The complete variable domain, with remaining parts taken from reference TRBV7-6 and TRBJ2-2, reads GAGVSQSPRYKVTKRGQDVALRCDPISGHVSLYWYRQALGQGPEFLTYFNYEAQQDKSGLPNDRFSAERPEGSISTLTIQRTEQRDSAMYRCASSPNGQGRTTGELLFGEGSRLTVL.

The chain links TRBV20-1 to TRBJ2-7, with D unclear. The CDR3 totals 14 residues. V lost 1 base, J lost 3 bases, and 13 bases lay in between. Germline lookup yields CDR1 DFQATT and CDR2 SNEGSKA (reference sequence). In nucleotides, the CDR3 is TGCAGTGCTAGAGCTCACAAGGGAAACTACGAGCAGTACTTC. This gives the protein CSARAHKGNYEQYF.

In this sample, this clonotype turned up once. The chain recombines TRBV19 with TRBJ1-1; D unclear. Trimming took off 7 bases at V and 6 bases at J, with 9 bases between the two ends. CDR3 length: 11 residues. From germline, CDR1 is LNHDA and CDR2 SQIVND (reference sequence). CDR3 coding DNA: TGTGCCAGTAAAGTAGCCGCTGAAGCTTTCTTT. Translating it yields CASKVAAEAFF.

The J gene is TRBJ2-1, the V gene TRBV6-6; no clear D gene. Trimming took 2 bases from V and 4 from J, leaving 6 bases between them. CDR1 and CDR2 (germline): MNHNY, SVGAGI (reference sequence). The CDR3 contains 13 residues. CDR3 protein: CASSYGIYNEQFF. The CDR3 DNA follows: TGTGCCAGCAGTTACGGGATATACAATGAGCAGTTCTTC.

The chain uses TRBV24-1 and TRBJ2-7; D call uncertain. The CDR3 spans 13 residues. Germline assignment: CDR1 KGHDR and CDR2 SFDVKD. The V gene lost 3 bases and the J gene lost 3 bases, with 8 bases spanning the gap. CDR3 nucleotides: TGTGCCACCAGTGATGGGGATCGCTACGAGCAGTACTTC. It yields the protein CATSDGDRYEQYF.

This clonotype was counted a few times. The chain is built from TRBV7-9 and TRBJ1-6; maybe TRBD1 (5 bases). The germline V gene has CDR1 SEHNR and CDR2 FQNEAQ (reference sequence). The CDR3 is 16 residues long. With 3 bases removed from V and 6 bases from J, the gap between germline ends came to 15 bases. The CDR3 nucleotides are TGTGCCAGCAGCTTGCCCGGGACTCTTTTTAATTCACCCCTCCACTTT. This sequence encodes CASSLPGTLFNSPLHF.

This chain uses TRBV19 with TRBJ2-1; the match to TRBD2 covers 8 bases. The V and J ends lost 1 base and 8 bases, in that order; junction bases with no gene match: 10. The CDR3 has 16 residues. CDR1 is LNHDA, CDR2 SQIVND, per germline (reference sequence). The chain's CDR3 is CASSIAHSGTGDEQFF. The CDR3 DNA reads TGTGCCAGTAGTATAGCGCATAGCGGGACCGGAGATGAGCAGTTCTTC. The complete variable domain, with remaining parts taken from reference TRBV19 and TRBJ2-1, reads DGGITQSPKYLFRKEGQNVTLSCEQNLNHDAMYWYRQDPGQGLRLIYYSQIVNDFQKGDIAEGYSVSREKKESFPLTVTSAQKNPTAFYLCASSIAHSGTGDEQFFGPGTRLTVL.